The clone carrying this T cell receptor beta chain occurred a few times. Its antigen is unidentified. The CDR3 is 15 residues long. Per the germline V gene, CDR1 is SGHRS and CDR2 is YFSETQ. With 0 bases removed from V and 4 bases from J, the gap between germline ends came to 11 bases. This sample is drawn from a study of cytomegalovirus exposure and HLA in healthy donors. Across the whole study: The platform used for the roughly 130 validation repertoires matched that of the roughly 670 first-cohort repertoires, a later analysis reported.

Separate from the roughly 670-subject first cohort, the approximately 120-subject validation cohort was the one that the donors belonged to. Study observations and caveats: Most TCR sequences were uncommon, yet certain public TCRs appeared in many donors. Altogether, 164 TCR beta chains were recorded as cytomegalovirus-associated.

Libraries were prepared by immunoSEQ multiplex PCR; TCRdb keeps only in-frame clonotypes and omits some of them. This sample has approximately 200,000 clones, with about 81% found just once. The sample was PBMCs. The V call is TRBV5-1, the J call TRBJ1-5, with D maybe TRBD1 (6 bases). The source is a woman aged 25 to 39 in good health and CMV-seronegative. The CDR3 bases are TGCGCCAGCAGCTTGGCCGGACAGAAAAATCAGCCCCAGCATTTT. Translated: CASSLAGQKNQPQHF.